These 10 T cell receptor beta chains originate from one sample sequenced in a study of blood T cell repertoires in COVID-19. Data came from immunoSEQ multiplex PCR; TCRdb stores just in-frame clones and leaves some out. This sample yields more than 90,000 clones, of which roughly 82% are seen a single time; around a sixth belongs to the top ten. The specimen was peripheral blood. The source is a man older than 75 with acute or convalescent COVID-19.

V and J are TRBV3-1 (or the pseudogene TRBV3-2) and TRBJ1-5; TRBD1 matches 8 bases. CDR3 size: 18 residues. Looked up from germline, CDR1 is LGHDT and CDR2 is YNNKEL (reference sequence). The J segment lost 4 bases and the V segment lost 0 bases, leaving 11 bases of the junction unmatched. The CDR3 DNA is TGTGCCAGCAGCCAAGATGGGGCAGGGGGCGCAGGGAATCAGCCCCAGCATTTT. Translating gives CASSQDGAGGAGNQPQHF.

The rearrangement uses TRBV6-2 or TRBV6-3 and TRBJ2-7; D perhaps matches TRBD1 (6 bases). The V end was cut by 2 bases, the J end by 0 bases, with 17 bases between. CDR3 length equals 17 residues. Germline V gene lookup returns CDR1 MNHEY and CDR2 SVGEGT. The DNA of the CDR3 is TGTGCCAGCAGTTACGAGTGGGGGCAGACCCCCTCCTACGAGCAGTACTTC. It yields the protein CASSYEWGQTPSYEQYF.

The chain carries TRBV3-1 (or the pseudogene TRBV3-2) and TRBJ2-7, with D perhaps matching TRBD1 (5 bases). The length of the CDR3 is 11 residues. The V and J ends lost 9 bases and 7 bases respectively, with 13 bases between them. In germline, CDR1 is LGHDT, CDR2 YNNKEL (reference sequence). The CDR3 loop reads CASAGSREQYF. For the CDR3, the DNA is TGTGCCAGTGCAGGGTCTCGAGAGCAGTACTTC.

The sample holds one count of this clone. This rearrangement joins TRBV11-2 to TRBJ1-1; D is ambiguous. V was clipped by 3 bases and J by 1 base, with 6 bases between them. The CDR3 is 13 amino acids. From germline, CDR1 is SGHAT and CDR2 FQNNGV. The CDR3 DNA reads as TGTGCCAGCAGCTTTCAGGAGAACACTGAAGCTTTCTTT. It yields the protein CASSFQENTEAFF.

The chain employs TRBV28 and TRBJ1-2, with 8 bases aligning to TRBD1. The CDR3 sequence is 15 residues long. J lost 7 bases, V lost 3 bases, and 10 bases had no gene match. The germline V gene encodes CDR1 MDHEN and CDR2 SYDVKM. The CDR3 protein is CASSLWAGGEGGYTF. CDR3 bases: TGTGCCAGCAGTTTGTGGGCAGGGGGCGAGGGTGGCTACACCTTC.

The chain couples TRBV5-1 to TRBJ2-2, with 9 bases lining up with TRBD2. V shed 2 bases, J shed 8 bases, and the junction held 4 bases outside the gene matches. Germline lookup yields CDR1 SGHRS and CDR2 YFSETQ. There are 14 residues in the CDR3. The CDR3 DNA reads as TGCGCCAGCAGCTTAGCGGGAGGTCTAGGGGAGCTGTTTTTT. Amino acids: CASSLAGGLGELFF.

The chain joins TRBV18 to TRBJ1-5, with 8 bases that match TRBD1. CDR1 and CDR2 from the germline V gene are KGHSH and LQKENI. The trim removed 3 bases at V and 8 bases at J, leaving 6 bases unmatched. CDR3 size: 14 residues. In DNA, the CDR3 is TGTGCCAGCTCACCTCAGGGGGCCTCAGAGCCCCAGCATTTT. This encodes CASSPQGASEPQHF.

This chain joins TRBV28 and TRBJ1-5; no clear D. The CDR3 length is 14 residues. Deletions cut 2 bases from V and 6 bases from J, with 11 bases between. Germline CDR1 and CDR2: MDHEN and SYDVKM. The CDR3 DNA reads as TGTGCCAGCAGTTTACAGGAAGCCCTTCAGCCCCAGCATTTT. Its protein product is CASSLQEALQPQHF.

V is TRBV3-1 (or the pseudogene TRBV3-2) and J is TRBJ1-1; D is unresolved. The CDR3 spans 11 residues. Germline-derived CDR1 and CDR2 are LGHDT and YNNKEL (reference sequence). V lost 4 bases and J lost 8, with 8 bases in between. CDR3 sequence (DNA): TGTGCCAGCAGCCGAGAGAGAGAAGCTTTCTTT. It codes for CASSREREAFF.

The rearrangement joins TRBV10-3 to TRBJ1-6; the D gene is possibly TRBD1 (6 bases). V lost 0 bases to trimming and J lost 6 bases, with 9 bases between them. This CDR3 has 15 amino acids. Per germline, CDR1 ENHRY and CDR2 SYGVKD. The CDR3 sequence: CAISESKQGNSPLHF. DNA for the CDR3: TGTGCCATCAGTGAGTCGAAACAGGGTAATTCACCCCTCCACTTT.